This T cell receptor (beta chain) was profiled in a study of cytomegalovirus exposure and HLA in healthy donors. General study results and limits: The majority of TCR sequences were rare, yet some public TCRs appeared in many donors. In an earlier analysis, productive rearrangement rates for most beta V segments clustered near 87% or 30%.

This clone was detected only a few times. Its cognate antigen is unknown. PCR was performed using 60 Vbeta and 13 Jbeta primers. This table comes from immunoSEQ multiplex PCR, and its TCRdb copy is limited to in-frame clones, with some not included. The sample has some 160,000 clones; 65% to 85% are singletons. Nominal health characterized the donors when sampled, though unrecorded immune exposures were likely. The material sequenced was PBMCs. The sequence was obtained from a man over 45 in good health and CMV-seropositive.

This CDR3 is CASRQPGQAWEQYF. The CDR3 DNA reads as TGTGCCAGCAGGCAACCGGGACAGGCGTGGGAGCAGTACTTC. The chain recombines TRBV6-5 with TRBJ2-7, with 8 nucleotides matching TRBD1. The CDR3 is 14 amino acids. Germline V gives CDR1 MNHEY, CDR2 SVGAGI. The ends lost 6 bases at V and 7 bases at J; junction bases unmatched: 11.